This T cell receptor (beta chain) comes out of a study of PD-L1 blockade in urothelial cancer. Whole-study context: Blood drawn 3 weeks (second dose) and 6 weeks after treatment start was analyzed. Findings and caveats of the study: Larger 3-week expansion of tumor-associated blood clones was seen in durable-benefit patients.

TCRdb keeps only in-frame clones here, not all; method: immunoSEQ multiplex PCR. The sample shows tens of thousands of clones, about 75% of them seen only once. Germline V gene sequence: CDR1 SGHNT, CDR2 YENEEA. The length of the CDR3 is 12 residues. The V end lost 5 bases, the J end lost 0 bases, and 5 bases lay between the germline ends. Comment on this clone: Antigen specificity is unknown.

Indicated time point: pretreatment peripheral blood. Patients suffered from locally advanced or metastatic urothelial carcinoma. Sequencing used PBMCs, obtained around atezolizumab (anti-PD-L1) treatment. This TCR derives from a man aged 65-85 years with urothelial cancer. This chain links TRBV11-3 with TRBJ2-7; D not resolved. CDR3 protein: CASSPNSYEQYF. The CDR3 DNA reads as TGTGCCAGCAGCCCCAACTCCTACGAGCAGTACTTC.